This T cell receptor (beta chain) was identified in a study of blood T cell repertoires in COVID-19. Overall study context: Nucleic acid was either cDNA or gDNA, and it came from T cells, B-cell-depleted T cells, or PBMCs.

The assay was immunoSEQ multiplex PCR, and TCRdb's table has in-frame clones only and misses some. This sample has some 270,000 clones, with 80% to 85% found just once. CDR3 length: 13 amino acids. With 5 bases removed from V and 4 bases from J, the gap between germline ends came to 11 bases. The V gene's germline CDR1 is LGHDT and CDR2 YNNKEL (reference sequence). The chain is built from TRBV3-1 (or the pseudogene TRBV3-2) and TRBJ1-2; D perhaps matches TRBD1 (6 bases). This TCR came from a woman between 40 and 50 years old who had recovered from COVID-19. Sequencing was performed on peripheral blood. The CDR3 DNA is TGTGCCAGCAGCTTCGGACAGTTCTATGGCTACACCTTC. It is translated as CASSFGQFYGYTF.